The T cell receptor (beta chain) under discussion was sequenced for a study of shared clonotypes between healthy human individuals (dated by TCRdb to the early 2020s). At the level of the whole study: The cohort included a few men and a couple of women between 18 and 49 years of age. For each donor, three plates each were used for CD4 naive and CD4 memory, two plates were used for CD8 naive, and one plate was used for CD8 memory. To estimate repertoire size and how much clonotype sharing occurs between individuals, the study deeply sequenced the blood TCR repertoires of a handful of healthy adults. To increase sequencing depth and limit assay-specific biases, TCR repertoire library preparation and sequencing were carried out by different laboratories using diverse techniques. Between about 0.9 and 8.9 billion PBMCs per donor were obtained by leukapheresis. Study-level results and caveats: The small number of donors limited the genetic and exposure-history diversity represented. Sampling was restricted to blood, and TCR repertoires in tissue are likely to differ from TCR repertoires in blood. Based on pairwise subsampling, the degree of clonotype sharing among donors was expected to be affected by sequencing depth. Estimated clonotype richness was generally larger for naive than for memory subsets. When several donors were compared, the shared fraction of clonotypes was around 5.1% for naive CD4, 3.5% for naive CD8, 2.3% for memory CD4, and about 0.36% for memory CD8. Rarefaction of sorted-subset datasets indicated incomplete sequencing despite the large sequencing depth. Compared with non-shared clonotypes, the clonotypes found in all four sorted-subset donors had higher generation probabilities.

Donors were healthy HIV-negative adults with no recently reported acute infections or vaccinations. Every donor was a Caucasian adult residing in Nashville, Tennessee, USA. Magnetic negative selection was used to enrich CD4+ T cells, after which naive cells were positively selected on CD45RA and the negative fraction became the memory subset. Blood was obtained by leukapheresis, after which PBMCs were separated by Ficoll-Histopaque density gradient centrifugation and cryopreserved in liquid nitrogen vapor phase. Analytical flow cytometry was used to check the purity and quantity of every magnetically sorted T cell population. From each sorted fraction, genomic DNA was isolated and quantified by UV absorbance on a Nanodrop 2000c. The germline V gene (reference sequence) specifies SEHNR as CDR1 and FQNEAQ as CDR2. The CDR3 numbers 14 residues from cysteine through phenylalanine. Only the CDR3 DNA is retained, 42 bases long and in frame from the first base. V trim: 5 bases; J trim: 2 bases; unmatched bases: 2.

About this clone itself: Its antigen is still unknown. No base qualities exist here, and no much larger clone lies one base off it. Other DNA variants within this sample encode the same CDR3.

Using the deep immunoSEQ assay, TCR CDR3 regions were amplified from genomic DNA by multiplex PCR. Extracted genomic DNA from each cell subset was distributed evenly across all wells of several immunoSEQ 96-well plates, and each plate was treated as a replicate. Each replicate PCR for sorted subsets received roughly 200 ng genomic DNA, equal to 30,000 or so T cell genomes. Purified libraries were quantified with a Qubit 3.0 fluorometer, sized on a Bioanalyzer 2100, and re-quantified with the KAPA Library Quantification kit. Every immunoSEQ 96-well plate was sequenced on a dedicated single-read 150-cycle Illumina NextSeq 550 flow cell. In the authors' own workflow: Because only junctional sequences without quality scores were contained in the immunoSEQ output, filtering matching that applied to full-length reads could not be performed. To assign V/J genes and CDR3, sequences were annotated against IMGT germline references using PyIR, a Python wrapper for IgBLAST v1.9. Reads were removed for weak V/J assignments (E-value above 1e-6), missing CDR3, stop codons, out-of-frame junctions, or ambiguous translated residues. V3J clonotypes were defined by identical inferred V gene, J gene, and CDR3 amino acid sequence. The percentage overlap between two repertoires was calculated by dividing the number of shared unique clonotypes by the size of the smaller repertoire. Repertoire richness was assessed with RTK rarefaction, the Chao1 estimator, and Recon v2.1 estimates of unobserved clonotypes. Generation probabilities for all TCRbeta clonotypes obtained by the gDNA method from a few donors were computed using OLGA. In TCRdb, the immuneACCESS table is reduced to in-frame sequences with V and J assigned. These tables do not hold every clone; where another copy was compared, an unresolved V gene accounts for under half, and the others remain unexplained. That table is the source of V, J and clone size, and D and trimming were worked out from the DNA. This sample gives nearly 1,000,000 clones in total; over 75% of them show up just once. The ten largest account for over 1.3% of the sample.

The receptor was derived from a man aged 18 to 30 in good health. The sequencing input was memory CD4+ T cells sorted from blood. The cell subset or site tag for this specimen amounts to: CD45RA-negative fraction. The V gene is TRBV7-9 and the J gene is TRBJ1-2, and 10 bases in between align with TRBD1. The CDR3 reads CASSPGQGNYGYTF. Here is the DNA: TGTGCCAGCAGCCCGGGACAGGGGAACTATGGCTACACCTTC. Where the CDR3 stops, the reference TRBV7-9 and TRBJ1-2 genes take over; the full variable domain is DTGVSQNPRHKITKRGQNVTFRCDPISEHNRLYWYRQTLGQGPEFLTYFQNEAQLEKSRLLSDRFSAERPKGSFSTLEIQRTEQGDSAMYLCASSPGQGNYGYTFGSGTRLTVV.